Listed below are T cell receptor beta chains from one sample, sequenced in a study of blood T cell repertoires in COVID-19. Clones were sequenced by immunoSEQ multiplex PCR, and TCRdb holds only the in-frame ones, with some missing. The table records roughly 250,000 clones, 83% of them present only once. The sample was peripheral blood. These receptors were obtained from a woman in her forties or fifties with acute or convalescent COVID-19. The CDR3 runs from the conserved cysteine through the conserved F or W. D genes are given only for firm matches. Clone sizes are given selectively: once, few, many, or a class where the clone is expanded.

clone_size j_call d_call v_call cdr3_length cdr3_aa cdr3_nt
. TRBJ2-1 TRBD2 TRBV11-2 15 CASSLGGTSPHEQFF TGTGCCAGCAGCTTAGGGGGGACTAGTCCGCATGAGCAGTTCTTC
. TRBJ2-5 TRBD2 TRBV28 17 CASSSSSASGFQETQYF TGTGCCAGCAGTTCATCCAGTGCTAGCGGATTCCAAGAGACCCAGTACTTC
once TRBJ2-7 TRBD1 TRBV5-1 15 CASSLGRQGAYEQYF TGCGCCAGCAGCTTGGGGAGACAGGGGGCGTACGAGCAGTACTTC
. TRBJ1-2 . TRBV6-5 12 CASREAGYGYTF TGTGCCTCCCGGGAGGCTGGCTATGGCTACACCTTC
once TRBJ2-1 . TRBV11-2 15 CASSPTGTPYNEQFF TGTGCCAGCAGCCCGACAGGGACTCCCTACAATGAGCAGTTCTTC
once TRBJ2-1 . TRBV11-2 15 CASSLDLGPRDEQFF TGTGCCAGCAGCTTAGATCTTGGGCCAAGAGATGAGCAGTTCTTC
. TRBJ1-6 . TRBV6-5 16 CASSYSTLDSNSPLHF TGTGCCAGCAGTTACTCTACTCTGGACAGTAATTCACCCCTCCACTTT
. TRBJ2-7 TRBD2 TRBV9 14 CASSATSGGGEQYF TGTGCCAGCAGCGCCACTAGCGGGGGGGGCGAGCAGTACTTC
. TRBJ1-2 TRBD1 TRBV28 16 CASLTQGASTNYGYTF TGTGCCAGCTTGACTCAGGGGGCCTCCACTAACTATGGCTACACCTTC
. TRBJ2-1 TRBD2 TRBV6-1 19 CASSAPGLAGGVDYNEQFF TGTGCCAGCAGTGCCCCGGGACTAGCGGGGGGGGTAGACTACAATGAGCAGTTCTTC
. TRBJ1-2 . TRBV12-3/TRBV12-4 13 CASRGDGNYGYTF TGTGCCAGCAGAGGAGACGGCAACTATGGCTACACCTTC
. TRBJ1-3 . TRBV7-2 14 CASSFVDSGNTIYF TGTGCCAGCAGCTTCGTAGATTCGGGAAACACCATATATTTT
. TRBJ2-7 . TRBV20-1 14 CSASSRGGSYEQYF TGCAGTGCTAGTTCAAGGGGGGGCTCCTACGAGCAGTACTTC
. TRBJ2-7 TRBD2 TRBV14 17 CASSQDPLGGVPYEQYF TGTGCCAGCAGCCAAGACCCCTTGGGGGGGGTACCCTACGAGCAGTACTTC
. TRBJ1-3 TRBD1 TRBV18 14 CASSQGQTGNTIYF TGTGCCAGCTCACAGGGACAGACTGGAAACACCATATATTTT
. TRBJ1-1 . TRBV9 15 CASSVAGQPFGEAFF TGTGCCAGCAGCGTAGCAGGACAGCCTTTTGGAGAAGCTTTCTTT
few TRBJ1-1 . TRBV6-5 11 CASNHMGRAFF TGTGCCAGCAACCATATGGGCAGAGCTTTCTTT
. TRBJ2-3 TRBD2 TRBV29-1 13 CSATSGPTDTQYF TGCAGCGCCACTAGCGGTCCCACAGATACGCAGTATTTT
. TRBJ1-4 . TRBV21-1 16 CASSLEAGTDFEKLFF TGTGCCAGCAGTCTCGAGGCCGGGACTGACTTTGAAAAACTGTTTTTT
. TRBJ2-6 . TRBV28 14 CASSPGSGANVLTF TGTGCCAGCAGTCCCGGCTCTGGGGCCAACGTCCTGACTTTC
. TRBJ1-3 TRBD1 TRBV9 16 CASSVGTGLSGNTIYF TGTGCCAGCAGCGTAGGGACAGGGCTCTCTGGAAACACCATATATTTT
. TRBJ2-7 TRBD1 TRBV5-4 13 CASRSQGAYEQYF TGTGCCAGCAGGTCACAGGGGGCGTACGAGCAGTACTTC
. TRBJ2-7 . TRBV29-1 14 CSVGVRPPSYEQYF TGCAGCGTTGGGGTCAGGCCTCCCTCCTACGAGCAGTACTTC
. TRBJ1-4 . TRBV5-4 14 CASSSERGDEKLFF TGTGCCAGCAGCTCGGAGCGGGGGGATGAAAAACTGTTTTTT
few TRBJ2-2 . TRBV7-9 14 CAEGGVTNTGELFF TGTGCGGAAGGCGGGGTAACGAACACCGGGGAGCTGTTTTTT
. TRBJ1-5 . TRBV4-1 15 CASSQDRGGYQPQHF TGCGCCAGCAGCCAAGATAGAGGAGGGTACCAGCCCCAGCATTTT
. TRBJ1-4 . TRBV6-5 12 CASSHDSEKLFF TGTGCCAGCAGCCATGACAGTGAAAAACTGTTTTTT
. TRBJ2-1 TRBD2 TRBV30 13 CAWDSGEYNEQFF TGTGCCTGGGACAGCGGGGAGTACAATGAGCAGTTCTTC
. TRBJ1-5 . TRBV10-1 14 CASSEQGHGQPQHF TGCGCCAGCAGTGAGCAGGGCCACGGGCAGCCCCAGCATTTT
. TRBJ2-2 TRBD2 TRBV2 14 CASSGLAVTGELFF TGTGCCAGCAGCGGACTAGCGGTCACCGGGGAGCTGTTTTTT
. TRBJ2-3 . TRBV19 15 CASSMVGGLRDTQYF TGTGCCAGTAGTATGGTCGGGGGGCTCAGGGATACGCAGTATTTT
. TRBJ2-5 . TRBV18 14 CASSSTGTTETQYF TGTGCCAGCTCGTCCACCGGGACAACAGAGACCCAGTACTTC
. TRBJ2-1 TRBD2 TRBV5-1 17 CASSLFRSGSSYNEQFF TGCGCCAGCAGCTTGTTTAGGAGCGGGAGCTCCTACAATGAGCAGTTCTTC
once TRBJ2-5 TRBD2 TRBV30 20 CAWRQMAGSSGGMERETQYF TGTGCCTGGAGGCAAATGGCGGGATCTAGCGGGGGTATGGAGCGTGAGACCCAGTACTTC
. TRBJ2-5 . TRBV7-8 14 CASSTGTAQETQYF TGTGCCAGCAGCACAGGGACGGCCCAAGAGACCCAGTACTTC
. TRBJ2-1 . TRBV6-1 13 CASSEASLREQFF TGTGCCAGCAGTGAAGCTTCCTTGAGGGAGCAGTTCTTC
. TRBJ2-7 . TRBV2 11 CASSSQYEQYF TGTGCCAGCAGTTCTCAGTACGAGCAGTACTTC
. TRBJ2-7 TRBD2 TRBV5-1 15 CASSRGTSGSLEQYF TGCGCCAGCAGCCGCGGGACTAGCGGGAGTCTCGAGCAGTACTTC
. TRBJ1-6 . TRBV25-1 12 CASSLSNSPLHF TGTGCCAGCAGTCTGAGTAATTCACCCCTCCACTTT
. TRBJ1-5 TRBD1 TRBV27 15 CASNPGQGAGQPQHF TGTGCCAGCAATCCCGGACAGGGGGCTGGTCAGCCCCAGCATTTT
. TRBJ2-5 TRBD2 TRBV2 15 CASTLLAGGQETQYF TGTGCCAGCACATTACTAGCGGGGGGACAAGAGACCCAGTACTTC
. TRBJ2-5 . TRBV27 13 CASSQDSGETQYF TGTGCCAGCAGCCAGGACAGTGGGGAGACCCAGTACTTC